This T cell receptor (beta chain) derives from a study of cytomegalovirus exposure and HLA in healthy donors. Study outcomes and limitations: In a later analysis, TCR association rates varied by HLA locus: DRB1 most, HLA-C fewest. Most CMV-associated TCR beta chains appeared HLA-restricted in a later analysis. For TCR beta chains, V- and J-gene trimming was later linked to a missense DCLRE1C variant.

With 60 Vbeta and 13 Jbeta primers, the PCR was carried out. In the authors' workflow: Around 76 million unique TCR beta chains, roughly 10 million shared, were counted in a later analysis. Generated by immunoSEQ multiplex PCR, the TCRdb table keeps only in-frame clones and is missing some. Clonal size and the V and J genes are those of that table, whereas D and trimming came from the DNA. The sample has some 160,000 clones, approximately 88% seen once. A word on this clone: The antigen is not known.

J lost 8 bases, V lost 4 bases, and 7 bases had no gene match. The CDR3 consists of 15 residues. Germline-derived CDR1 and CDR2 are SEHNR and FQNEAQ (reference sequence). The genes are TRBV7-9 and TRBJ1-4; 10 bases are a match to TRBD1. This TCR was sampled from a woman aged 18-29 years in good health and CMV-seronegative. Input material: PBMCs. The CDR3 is CASSYGTGVSEKLFF. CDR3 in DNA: TGTGCCAGCAGCTACGGGACAGGGGTCTCGGAAAAACTGTTTTTT. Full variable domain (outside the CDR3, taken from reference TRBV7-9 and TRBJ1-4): DTGVSQNPRHKITKRGQNVTFRCDPISEHNRLYWYRQTLGQGPEFLTYFQNEAQLEKSRLLSDRFSAERPKGSFSTLEIQRTEQGDSAMYLCASSYGTGVSEKLFFGSGTQLSVL.